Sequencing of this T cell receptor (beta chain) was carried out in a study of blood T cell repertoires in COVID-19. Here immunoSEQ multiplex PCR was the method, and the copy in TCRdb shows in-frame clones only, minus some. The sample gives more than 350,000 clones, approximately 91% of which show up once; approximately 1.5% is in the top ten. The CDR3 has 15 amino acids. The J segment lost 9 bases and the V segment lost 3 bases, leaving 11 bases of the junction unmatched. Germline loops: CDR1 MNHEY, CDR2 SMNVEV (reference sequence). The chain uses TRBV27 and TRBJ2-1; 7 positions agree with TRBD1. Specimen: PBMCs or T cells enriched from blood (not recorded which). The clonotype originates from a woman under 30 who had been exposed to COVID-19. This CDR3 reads CASSFPGGPFGEQFF. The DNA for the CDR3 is TGTGCCAGCAGTTTCCCAGGGGGACCGTTTGGTGAGCAGTTCTTC.